This T cell receptor (beta chain) was sequenced during a study of T cells in Graves' hyperthyroidism and ophthalmopathy. General study findings and limits: Before onset, by a median of 6.5 months, the model predicted ophthalmopathy. Ophthalmopathy could be told apart from stable hyperthyroidism with a 13 V-J model.

A remark on this clonotype: Its antigen is unknown.

RNA transcripts served as the template for amplifying TCR beta CDR3 regions. The study used the HTBI primer set for a first-round RT-PCR of the TCR CDR3. One entry per CDR3 protein, called by TCRdb with MiXCR from the multiplex PCR reads. This sample has about 47,000 distinct CDR3 sequences, with roughly 51% found just once. Recently diagnosed hyperthyroidism of less than 2 months' duration affected patients aged 18 to 65. This CDR3 has 15 residues. Germline CDR1 SEHNR, CDR2 FQNEAQ (reference sequence). V dropped 3 bases and J dropped 10 bases, with 16 bases sitting between them. This chain joins TRBV7-9 and TRBJ1-6; weak D call: TRBD1 (5 bases). Specimen: peripheral blood or thyroid tissue (not recorded which). The receptor was isolated from a man aged 18-30 years with Graves' hyperthyroidism. The CDR3 here is CASSFFGGRGSPLHF. For the CDR3, the DNA is TGTGCCAGCAGCTTTTTCGGCGGGAGGGGATCACCCCTCCACTTT.